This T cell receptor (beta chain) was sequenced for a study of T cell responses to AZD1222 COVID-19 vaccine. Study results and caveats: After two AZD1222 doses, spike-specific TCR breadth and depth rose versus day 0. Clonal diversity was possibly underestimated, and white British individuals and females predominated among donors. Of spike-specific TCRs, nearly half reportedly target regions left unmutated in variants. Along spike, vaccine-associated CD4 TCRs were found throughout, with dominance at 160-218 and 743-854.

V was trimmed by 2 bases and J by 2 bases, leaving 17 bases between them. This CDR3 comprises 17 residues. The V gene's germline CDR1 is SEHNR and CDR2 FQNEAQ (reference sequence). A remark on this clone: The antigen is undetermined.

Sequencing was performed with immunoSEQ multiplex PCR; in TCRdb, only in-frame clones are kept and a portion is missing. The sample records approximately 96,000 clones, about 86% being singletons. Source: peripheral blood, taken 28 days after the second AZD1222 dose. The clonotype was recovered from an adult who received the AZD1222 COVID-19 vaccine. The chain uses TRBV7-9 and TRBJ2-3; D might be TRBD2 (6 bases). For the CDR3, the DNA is TGTGCCAGCAGCTTAAGTCTGGGCGGGGATTCCACAGATACGCAGTATTTT. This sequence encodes CASSLSLGGDSTDTQYF.